This TCR beta chain is from a study of blood T cell repertoires in COVID-19. For the study at large: Samples representing acute and convalescent COVID-19 were sourced from the United States, Italy and Spain.

As originally analysed: The authors estimated nucleated cell counts from reference gene primer amplification. Method: immunoSEQ multiplex PCR; TCRdb's copy keeps in-frame clones and lacks some. Clone size and the V and J calls come from that table; the DNA yielded D and trimming. Of 90,000 to 130,000 clones listed, just over 75% are singletons. Germline loops: CDR1 GTSNPN, CDR2 SVGIG (reference sequence). Trimming at V came to 2 bases and at J to 2 bases, leaving 2 bases not matched to a gene. The CDR3 loop spans 14 amino acids. The sample consisted of peripheral blood. This chain connects TRBV30 to TRBJ1-2, with 10 bases fitting TRBD1. The origin of this receptor is a woman of 80 years or more with acute or convalescent COVID-19. The CDR3 DNA sequence: TGTGCCTGGAGTCGGACAGGGGGAAACTATGGCTACACCTTC. It translates to CAWSRTGGNYGYTF.